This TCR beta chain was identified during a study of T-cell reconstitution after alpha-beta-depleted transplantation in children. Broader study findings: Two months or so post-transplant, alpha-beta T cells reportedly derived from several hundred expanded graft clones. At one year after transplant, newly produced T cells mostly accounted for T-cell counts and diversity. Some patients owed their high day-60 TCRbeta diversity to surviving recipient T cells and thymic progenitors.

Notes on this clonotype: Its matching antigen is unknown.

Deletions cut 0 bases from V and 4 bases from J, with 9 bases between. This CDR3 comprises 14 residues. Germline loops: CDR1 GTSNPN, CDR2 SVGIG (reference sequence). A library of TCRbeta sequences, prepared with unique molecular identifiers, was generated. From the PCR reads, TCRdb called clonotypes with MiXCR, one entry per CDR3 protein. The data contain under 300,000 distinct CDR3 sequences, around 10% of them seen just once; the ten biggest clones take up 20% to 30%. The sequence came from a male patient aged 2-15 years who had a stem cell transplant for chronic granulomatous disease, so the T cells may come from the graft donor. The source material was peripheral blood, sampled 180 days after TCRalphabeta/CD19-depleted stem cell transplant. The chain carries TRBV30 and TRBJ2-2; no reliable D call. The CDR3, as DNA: TGTGCCTGGAGTGTACAAAGCCGCACCGGGGAGCTGTTTTTT. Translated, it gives CAWSVQSRTGELFF.